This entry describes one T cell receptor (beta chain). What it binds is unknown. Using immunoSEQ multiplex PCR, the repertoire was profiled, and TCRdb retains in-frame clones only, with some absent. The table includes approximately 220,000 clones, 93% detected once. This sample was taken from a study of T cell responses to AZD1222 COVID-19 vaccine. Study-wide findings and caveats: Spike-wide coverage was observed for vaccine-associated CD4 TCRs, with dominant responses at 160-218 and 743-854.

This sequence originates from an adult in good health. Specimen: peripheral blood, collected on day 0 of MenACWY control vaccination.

Here the CDR3 DNA reads TGTGCCAGCAGCTTGTTAAGGGGTGGGGGCACAGATACGCAGTATTTT. Its protein product is CASSLLRGGGTDTQYF. The genes are TRBV5-5 and TRBJ2-3; possibly TRBD1 for D (5 bases). The germline V and J ends were trimmed by 1 base and 1 base, with 13 bases remaining between them. The CDR3 is made up of 16 amino acids. Germline CDR1 and CDR2: SGHKS and YYEKEE (reference sequence).